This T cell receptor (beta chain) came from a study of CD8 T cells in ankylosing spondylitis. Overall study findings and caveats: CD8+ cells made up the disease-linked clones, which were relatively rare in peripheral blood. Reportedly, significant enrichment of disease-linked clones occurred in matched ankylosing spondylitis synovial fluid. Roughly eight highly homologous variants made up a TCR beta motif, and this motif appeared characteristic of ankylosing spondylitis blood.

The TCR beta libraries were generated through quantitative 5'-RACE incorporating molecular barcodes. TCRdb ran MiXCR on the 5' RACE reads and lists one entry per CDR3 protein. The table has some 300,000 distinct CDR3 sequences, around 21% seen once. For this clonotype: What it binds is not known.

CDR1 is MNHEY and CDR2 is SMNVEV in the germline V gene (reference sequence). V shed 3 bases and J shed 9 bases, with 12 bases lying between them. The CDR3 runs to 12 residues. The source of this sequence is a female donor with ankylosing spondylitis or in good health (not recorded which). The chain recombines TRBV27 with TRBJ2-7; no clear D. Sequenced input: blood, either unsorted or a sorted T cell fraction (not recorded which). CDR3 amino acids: CASSFAPGRQYF. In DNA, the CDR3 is TGTGCCAGCAGTTTTGCGCCGGGCCGGCAGTACTTC.